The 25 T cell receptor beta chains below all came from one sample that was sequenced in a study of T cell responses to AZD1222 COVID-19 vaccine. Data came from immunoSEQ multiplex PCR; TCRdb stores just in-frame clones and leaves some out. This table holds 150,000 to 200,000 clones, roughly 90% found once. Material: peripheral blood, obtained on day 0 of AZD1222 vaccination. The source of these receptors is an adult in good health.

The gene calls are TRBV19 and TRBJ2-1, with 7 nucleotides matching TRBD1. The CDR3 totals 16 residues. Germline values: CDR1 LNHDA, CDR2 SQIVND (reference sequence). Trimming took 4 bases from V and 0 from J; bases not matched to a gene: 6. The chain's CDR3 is CASSTHRGGSYNEQFF. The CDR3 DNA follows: TGTGCCAGTAGTACGCACAGGGGCGGCTCCTACAATGAGCAGTTCTTC.

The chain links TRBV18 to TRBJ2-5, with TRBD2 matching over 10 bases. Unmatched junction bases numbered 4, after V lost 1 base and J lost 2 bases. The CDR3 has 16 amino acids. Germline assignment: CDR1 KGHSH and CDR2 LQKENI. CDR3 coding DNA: TGTGCCAGCTCACCACGACAGCGGGGGGGACAAGAGACCCAGTACTTC. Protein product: CASSPRQRGGQETQYF.

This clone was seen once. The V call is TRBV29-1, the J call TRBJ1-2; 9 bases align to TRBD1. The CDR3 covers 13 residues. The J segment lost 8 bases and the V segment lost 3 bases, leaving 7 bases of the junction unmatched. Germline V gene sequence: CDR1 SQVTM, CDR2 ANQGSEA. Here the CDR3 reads CSVEGQGYGGYTF. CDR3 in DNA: TGCAGCGTTGAGGGACAGGGCTATGGGGGCTACACCTTC.

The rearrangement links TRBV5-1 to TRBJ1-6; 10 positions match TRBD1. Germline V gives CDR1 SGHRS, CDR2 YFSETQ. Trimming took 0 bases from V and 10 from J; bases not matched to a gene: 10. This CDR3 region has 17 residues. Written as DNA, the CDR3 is TGCGCCAGCAGCTTGGGGCGTGCCGGGACAGGGGTGTCACCCCTCCACTTT. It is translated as CASSLGRAGTGVSPLHF. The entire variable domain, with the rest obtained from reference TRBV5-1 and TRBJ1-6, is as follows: KAGVTQTPRYLIKTRGQQVTLSCSPISGHRSVSWYQQTPGQGLQFLFEYFSETQRNKGNFPGRFSGRQFSNSRSEMNVSTLELGDSALYLCASSLGRAGTGVSPLHFGNGTRLTVT.

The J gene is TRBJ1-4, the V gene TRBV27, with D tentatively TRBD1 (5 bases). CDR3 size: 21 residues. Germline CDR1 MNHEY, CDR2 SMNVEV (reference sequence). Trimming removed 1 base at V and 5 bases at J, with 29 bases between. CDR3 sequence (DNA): TGTGCCAGCAGTTTATTGGGGCAAGTCGGAGATTCTAACGAGGAAAATGAAAAACTGTTTTTT. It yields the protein CASSLLGQVGDSNEENEKLFF. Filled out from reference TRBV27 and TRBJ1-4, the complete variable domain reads EAQVTQNPRYLITVTGKKLTVTCSQNMNHEYMSWYRQDPGLGLRQIYYSMNVEVTDKGDVPEGYKVSRKEKRNFPLILESPSPNQTSLYFCASSLLGQVGDSNEENEKLFFGSGTQLSVL.

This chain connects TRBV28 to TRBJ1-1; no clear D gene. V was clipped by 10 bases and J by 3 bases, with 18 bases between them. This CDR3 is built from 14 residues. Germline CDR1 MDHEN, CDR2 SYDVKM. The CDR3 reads CATIRSGRYTEAFF. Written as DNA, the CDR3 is TGTGCCACAATACGGTCCGGGAGGTACACTGAAGCTTTCTTT. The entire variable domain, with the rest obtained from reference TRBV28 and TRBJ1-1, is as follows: DVKVTQSSRYLVKRTGEKVFLECVQDMDHENMFWYRQDPGLGLRLIYFSYDVKMKEKGDIPEGYSVSREKKERFSLILESASTNQTSMYLCATIRSGRYTEAFFGQGTRLTVV.

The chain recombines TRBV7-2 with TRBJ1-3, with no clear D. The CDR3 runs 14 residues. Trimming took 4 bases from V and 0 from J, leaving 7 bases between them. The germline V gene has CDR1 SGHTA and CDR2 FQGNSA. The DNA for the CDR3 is TGTGCCAGCAGCTCGGAAGTCTCTGGAAACACCATATATTTT. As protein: CASSSEVSGNTIYF. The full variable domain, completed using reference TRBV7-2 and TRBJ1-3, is GAGVSQSPSNKVTEKGKDVELRCDPISGHTALYWYRQSLGQGLEFLIYFQGNSAPDKSGLPSDRFSAERTGGSVSTLTIQRTQQEDSAVYLCASSSEVSGNTIYFGEGSWLTVV.

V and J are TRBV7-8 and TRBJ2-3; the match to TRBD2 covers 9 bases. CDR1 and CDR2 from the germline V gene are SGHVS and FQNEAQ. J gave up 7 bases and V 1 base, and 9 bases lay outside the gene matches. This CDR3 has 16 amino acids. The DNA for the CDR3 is TGTGCCAGCAGCTTAGTACCAGCGGGGGGTACCAATACGCAGTATTTT. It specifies CASSLVPAGGTNTQYF.

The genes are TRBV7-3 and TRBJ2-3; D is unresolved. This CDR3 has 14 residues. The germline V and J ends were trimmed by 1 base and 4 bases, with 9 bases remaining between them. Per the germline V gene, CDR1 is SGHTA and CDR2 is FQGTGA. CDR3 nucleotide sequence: TGTGCCAGCAGCTTAAAAATGGGCTCAGATACGCAGTATTTT. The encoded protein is CASSLKMGSDTQYF.

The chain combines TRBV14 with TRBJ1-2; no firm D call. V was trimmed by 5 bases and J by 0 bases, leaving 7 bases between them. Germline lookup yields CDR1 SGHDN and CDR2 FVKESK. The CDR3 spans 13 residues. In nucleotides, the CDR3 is TGTGCCAGCAGCTGGTCTTCTAACTATGGCTACACCTTC. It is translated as CASSWSSNYGYTF.

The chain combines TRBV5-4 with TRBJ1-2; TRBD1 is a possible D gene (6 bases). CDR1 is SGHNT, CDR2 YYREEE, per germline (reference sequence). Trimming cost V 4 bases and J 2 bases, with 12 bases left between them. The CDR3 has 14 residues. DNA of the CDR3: TGTGCCAGCAGCCTCCCGACAGGCAACTATGGCTACACCTTC. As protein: CASSLPTGNYGYTF.

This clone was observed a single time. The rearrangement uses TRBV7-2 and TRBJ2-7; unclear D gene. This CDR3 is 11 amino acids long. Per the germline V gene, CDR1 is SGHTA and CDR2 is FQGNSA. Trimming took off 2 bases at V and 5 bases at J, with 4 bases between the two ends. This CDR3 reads CASSLRHEQYF. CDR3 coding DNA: TGTGCCAGCAGCTTAAGGCACGAGCAGTACTTC.

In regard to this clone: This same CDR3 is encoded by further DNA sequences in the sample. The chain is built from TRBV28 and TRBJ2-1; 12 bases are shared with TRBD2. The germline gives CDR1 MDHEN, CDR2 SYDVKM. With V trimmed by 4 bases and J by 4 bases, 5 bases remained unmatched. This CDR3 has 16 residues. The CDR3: CASSSLAGGSYNEQFF. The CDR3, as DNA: TGTGCCAGCAGTTCGCTAGCGGGAGGGTCATACAATGAGCAGTTCTTC.

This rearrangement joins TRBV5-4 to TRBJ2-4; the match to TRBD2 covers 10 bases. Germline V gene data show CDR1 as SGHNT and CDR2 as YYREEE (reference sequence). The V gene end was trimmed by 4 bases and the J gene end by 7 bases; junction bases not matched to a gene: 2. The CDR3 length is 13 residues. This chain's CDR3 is CASSGLAENIQYF. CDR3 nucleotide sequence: TGTGCCAGCAGCGGACTAGCGGAGAACATTCAGTACTTC. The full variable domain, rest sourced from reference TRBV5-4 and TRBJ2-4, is ETGVTQSPTHLIKTRGQQVTLRCSSQSGHNTVSWYQQALGQGPQFIFQYYREEENGRGNFPPRFSGLQFPNYSSELNVNALELDDSALYLCASSGLAENIQYFGAGTRLSVL.

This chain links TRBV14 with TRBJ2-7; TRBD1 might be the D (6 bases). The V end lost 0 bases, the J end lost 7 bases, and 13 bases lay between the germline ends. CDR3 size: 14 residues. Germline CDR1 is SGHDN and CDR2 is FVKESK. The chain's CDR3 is CASSQDPGDREQYF. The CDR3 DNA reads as TGTGCCAGCAGCCAAGATCCAGGGGATAGAGAGCAGTACTTC. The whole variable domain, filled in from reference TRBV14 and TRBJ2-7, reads EAGVTQFPSHSVIEKGQTVTLRCDPISGHDNLYWYRRVMGKEIKFLLHFVKESKQDESGMPNNRFLAERTGGTYSTLKVQPAELEDSGVYFCASSQDPGDREQYFGPGTRLTVT.

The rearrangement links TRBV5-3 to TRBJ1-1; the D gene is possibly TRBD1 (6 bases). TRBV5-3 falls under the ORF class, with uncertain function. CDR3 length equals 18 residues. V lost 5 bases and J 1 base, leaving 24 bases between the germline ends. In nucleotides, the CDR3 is TGTGCCAGAAGACCTAGCTTAGAAGACAGGAGGAGGAACACTGAAGCTTTCTTT. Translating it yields CARRPSLEDRRRNTEAFF.

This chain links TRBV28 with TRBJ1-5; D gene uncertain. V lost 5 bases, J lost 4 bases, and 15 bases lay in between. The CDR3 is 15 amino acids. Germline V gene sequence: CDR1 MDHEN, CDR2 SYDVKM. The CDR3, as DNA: TGTGCCAGCAGTCTCCGGGATCGGAGGAATCAGCCCCAGCATTTT. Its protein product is CASSLRDRRNQPQHF.

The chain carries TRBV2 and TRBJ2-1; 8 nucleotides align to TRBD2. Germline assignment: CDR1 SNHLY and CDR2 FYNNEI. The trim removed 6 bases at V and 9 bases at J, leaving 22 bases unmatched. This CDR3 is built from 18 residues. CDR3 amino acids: CASRVGMTSAYFRAEQFF. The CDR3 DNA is TGTGCCAGCAGGGTGGGGATGACTAGCGCCTACTTTAGGGCTGAGCAGTTCTTC.

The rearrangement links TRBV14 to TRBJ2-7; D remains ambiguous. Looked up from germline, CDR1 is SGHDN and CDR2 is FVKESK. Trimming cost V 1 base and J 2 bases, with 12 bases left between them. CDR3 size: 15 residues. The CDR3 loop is CASSQGLGYAYEQYF. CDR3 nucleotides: TGTGCCAGCAGCCAAGGGCTGGGTTATGCCTACGAGCAGTACTTC.

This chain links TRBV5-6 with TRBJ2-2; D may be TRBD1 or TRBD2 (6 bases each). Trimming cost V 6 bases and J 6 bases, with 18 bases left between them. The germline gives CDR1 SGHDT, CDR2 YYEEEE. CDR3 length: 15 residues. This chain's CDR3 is CASNLGAGEAGELFF. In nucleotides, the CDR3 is TGTGCCAGCAACCTCGGGGCAGGGGAGGCCGGGGAGCTGTTTTTT.

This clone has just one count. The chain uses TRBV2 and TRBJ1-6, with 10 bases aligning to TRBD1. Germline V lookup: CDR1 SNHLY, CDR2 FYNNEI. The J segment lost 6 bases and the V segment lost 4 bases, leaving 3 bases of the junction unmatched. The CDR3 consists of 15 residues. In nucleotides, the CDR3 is TGTGCCAGCAGTGGGGACAGGGGATTTAATTCACCCCTCCACTTT. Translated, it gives CASSGDRGFNSPLHF.

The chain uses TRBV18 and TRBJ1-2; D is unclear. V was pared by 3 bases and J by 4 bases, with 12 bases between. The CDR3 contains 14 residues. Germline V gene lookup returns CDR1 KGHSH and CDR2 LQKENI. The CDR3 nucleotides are TGTGCCAGCTCACCCCCCTCGGCTATCTATGGCTACACCTTC. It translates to CASSPPSAIYGYTF.

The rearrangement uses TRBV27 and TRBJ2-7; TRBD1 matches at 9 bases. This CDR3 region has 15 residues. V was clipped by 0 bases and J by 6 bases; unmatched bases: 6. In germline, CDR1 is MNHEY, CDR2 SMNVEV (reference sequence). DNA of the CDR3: TGTGCCAGCAGTTTATCTGTGGGACAGGGATTCGAGCAGTACTTC. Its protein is CASSLSVGQGFEQYF.

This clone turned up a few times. This CDR3 reads CASSYRDSYNSPLHF. The CDR3 region has the DNA TGTGCCAGCAGCTACCGGGACAGCTATAATTCACCCCTCCACTTT. This chain uses TRBV7-8 with TRBJ1-6, with TRBD1 matching over 7 bases. CDR3 length equals 15 residues. The germline V gene encodes CDR1 SGHVS and CDR2 FQNEAQ. The ends lost 4 bases at V and 3 bases at J; junction bases unmatched: 3.

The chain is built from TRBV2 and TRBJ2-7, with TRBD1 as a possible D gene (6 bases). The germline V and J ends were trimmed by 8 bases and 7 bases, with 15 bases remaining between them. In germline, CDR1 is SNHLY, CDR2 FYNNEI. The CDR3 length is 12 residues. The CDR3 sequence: CASQGFAGEQYF. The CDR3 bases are TGTGCCAGCCAGGGGTTCGCGGGTGAGCAGTACTTC. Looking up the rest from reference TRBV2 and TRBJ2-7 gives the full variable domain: EPEVTQTPSHQVTQMGQEVILRCVPISNHLYFYWYRQILGQKVEFLVSFYNNEISEKSEIFDDQFSVERPDGSNFTLKIRSTKLEDSAMYFCASQGFAGEQYFGPGTRLTVT.